The TCR beta chain described here comes from a study of siplizumab effects on memory and regulatory T cells. Study-wide results and limits: Some alloreactive sequences were traceable to unstimulated CD4+ memory cells, and siplizumab significantly reduced them. In siplizumab conditions, mappable alloreactive CD4+ clones averaged 68.8% Treg-derived, against approximately 27% in controls. Naive T cells appeared more varied than memory cells and looked like key alloresponse contributors.

To note about this clone: Antigen specificity is unknown.

V lost 2 bases and J 6 bases, leaving 10 bases between the germline ends. Germline CDR1 and CDR2: SGHRS and YFSETQ. This CDR3 has 13 residues. Sequenced by immunoSEQ multiplex PCR; TCRdb stores in-frame clones only, minus some. The repertoire has approximately 100,000 clones, around 94% of them found once; the top ten carry approximately 0.58%. V is TRBV5-1 and J is TRBJ2-3; D is unclear. Sequences were obtained from Tregs sorted from blood. The source is a human donor in good health. This chain's CDR3 is CASSLVGRDTQYF. DNA for the CDR3: TGCGCCAGCAGCTTAGTAGGGCGGGATACGCAGTATTTT.